This entry features one TCR beta chain sequence. The target antigen is unknown. Systemic immunosuppression or autoimmune disease history was grounds to exclude patients. This sample stems from a study of OX40 agonist ivuxolimab in advanced cancers. About the research overall: Enrollees could have had prior anti-PD-1, anti-PD-L1 or anti-CTLA-4 therapy, which 40% had received. Study-wide results and limits: On average, a greater number of expanded clones characterised CD8+ T cells relative to CD4+.

CDR1 and CDR2 from the germline V gene are SGHTS and YDEGEE. V lost 2 bases to trimming and J lost 2 bases; unmatched junction nucleotides: 4. The CDR3 length is 15 residues. The table came from immunoSEQ multiplex PCR; TCRdb's copy has only in-frame clones and leaves some out. The profile shows approximately 21,000 clones, roughly 69% of them singletons. The material was CD4+ or CD8+ T cells sorted from blood, obtained in a trial of the OX40 agonist ivuxolimab. The TCR originated in an adult with an advanced solid tumor such as melanoma, head and neck, liver or kidney cancer. The chain has TRBV5-8 and TRBJ1-2; 9 positions agree with TRBD1. The CDR3 DNA is TGTGCCAGCAGCTTCGGGACAGGGTGGAACTATGGCTACACCTTC. It translates to CASSFGTGWNYGYTF.